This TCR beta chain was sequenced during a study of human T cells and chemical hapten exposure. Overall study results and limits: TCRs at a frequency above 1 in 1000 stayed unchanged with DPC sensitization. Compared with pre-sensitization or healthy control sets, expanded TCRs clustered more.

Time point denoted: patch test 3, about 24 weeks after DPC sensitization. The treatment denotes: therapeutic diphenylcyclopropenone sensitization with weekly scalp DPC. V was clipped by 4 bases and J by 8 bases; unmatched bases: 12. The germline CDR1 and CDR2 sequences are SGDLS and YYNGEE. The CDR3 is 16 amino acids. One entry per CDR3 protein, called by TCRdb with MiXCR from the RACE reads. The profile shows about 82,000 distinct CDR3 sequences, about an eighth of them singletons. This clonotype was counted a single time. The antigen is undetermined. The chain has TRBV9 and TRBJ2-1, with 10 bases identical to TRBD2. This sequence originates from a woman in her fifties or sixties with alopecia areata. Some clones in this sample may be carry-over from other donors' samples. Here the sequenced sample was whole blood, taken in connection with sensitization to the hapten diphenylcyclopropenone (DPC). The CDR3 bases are TGTGCCAGCAGCCCACTGACTAGCGGGCATGCCTATGAGCAGTTCTTC. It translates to CASSPLTSGHAYEQFF.